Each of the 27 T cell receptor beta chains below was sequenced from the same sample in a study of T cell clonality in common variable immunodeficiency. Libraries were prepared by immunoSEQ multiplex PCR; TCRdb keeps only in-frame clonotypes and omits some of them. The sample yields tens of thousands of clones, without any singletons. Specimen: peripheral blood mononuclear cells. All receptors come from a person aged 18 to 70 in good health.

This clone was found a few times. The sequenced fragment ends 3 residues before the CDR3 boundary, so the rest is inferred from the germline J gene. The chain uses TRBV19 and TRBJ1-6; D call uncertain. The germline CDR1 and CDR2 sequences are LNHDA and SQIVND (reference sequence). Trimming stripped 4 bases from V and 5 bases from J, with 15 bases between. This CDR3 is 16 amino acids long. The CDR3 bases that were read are TGTGCCAGTAGTACCAAAGCCGGGGTAAATAATTCACCC. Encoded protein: CASSTKAGVNNSP. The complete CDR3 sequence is CASSTKAGVNNSPLHF.

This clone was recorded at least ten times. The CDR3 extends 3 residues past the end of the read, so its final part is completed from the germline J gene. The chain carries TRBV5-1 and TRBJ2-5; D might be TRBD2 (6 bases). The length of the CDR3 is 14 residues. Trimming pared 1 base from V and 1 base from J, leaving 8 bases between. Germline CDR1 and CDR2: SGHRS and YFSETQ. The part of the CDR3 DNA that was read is TGCGCCAGCAGCTTGACTAGCAGCCAAGAGACC. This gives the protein CASSLTSSQET. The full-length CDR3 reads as CASSLTSSQETQYF.

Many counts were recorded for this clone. CDR3 bases read: TGTGCCAGCAGTGACGATCGACAGGGAGGGAATTATTCACCC. Translated: CASSDDRQGGNYSP. The entire CDR3 sequence reads CASSDDRQGGNYSPLHF. The J gene is TRBJ1-6, the V gene TRBV6-4; 7 bases align to TRBD1. The read gets to within 3 residues of the CDR3 end, and the germline J gene fills in the rest. The germline gives CDR1 MRHNA, CDR2 SNTAGT. CDR3 length equals 17 residues. The V gene end was trimmed by 2 bases and the J gene end by 8 bases; junction bases not matched to a gene: 12.

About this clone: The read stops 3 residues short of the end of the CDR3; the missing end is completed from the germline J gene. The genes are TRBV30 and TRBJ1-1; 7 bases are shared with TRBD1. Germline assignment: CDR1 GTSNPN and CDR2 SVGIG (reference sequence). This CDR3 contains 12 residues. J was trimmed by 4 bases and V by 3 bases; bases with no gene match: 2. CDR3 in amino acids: CAWRRGPTEAFF. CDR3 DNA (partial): TGTGCCTGGAGAAGGGGGCCCACTGAA.

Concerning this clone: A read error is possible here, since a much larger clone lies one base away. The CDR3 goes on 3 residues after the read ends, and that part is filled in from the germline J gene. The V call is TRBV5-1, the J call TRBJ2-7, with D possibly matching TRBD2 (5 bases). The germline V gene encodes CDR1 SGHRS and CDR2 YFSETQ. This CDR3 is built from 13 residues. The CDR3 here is CTSSFEGTYEQYF. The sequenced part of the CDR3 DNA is TGCACCAGCAGCTTCGAGGGTACCTACGAG.

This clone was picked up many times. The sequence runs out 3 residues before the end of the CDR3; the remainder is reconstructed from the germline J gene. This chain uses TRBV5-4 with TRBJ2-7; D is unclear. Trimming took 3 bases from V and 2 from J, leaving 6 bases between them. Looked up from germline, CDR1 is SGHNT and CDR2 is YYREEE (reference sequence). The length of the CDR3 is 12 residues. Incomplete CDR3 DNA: TGTGCCAGCAGCTATGACACCTACGAG. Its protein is CASSYDTYE. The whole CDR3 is CASSYDTYEQYF.

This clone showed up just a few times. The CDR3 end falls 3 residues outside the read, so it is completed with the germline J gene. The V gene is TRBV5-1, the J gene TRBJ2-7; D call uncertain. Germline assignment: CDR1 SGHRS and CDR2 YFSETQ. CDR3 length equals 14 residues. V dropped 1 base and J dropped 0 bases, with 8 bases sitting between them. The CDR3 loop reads CASSLLQSSYEQYF. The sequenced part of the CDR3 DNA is TGCGCCAGCAGCTTGTTACAGTCCTCCTACGAG.

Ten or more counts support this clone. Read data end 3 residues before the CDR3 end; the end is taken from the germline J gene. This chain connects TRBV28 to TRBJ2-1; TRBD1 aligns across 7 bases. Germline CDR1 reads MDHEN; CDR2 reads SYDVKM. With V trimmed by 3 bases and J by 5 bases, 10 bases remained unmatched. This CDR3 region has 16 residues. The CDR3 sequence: CASSLFADRTDNEQFF. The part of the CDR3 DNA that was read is TGTGCCAGCAGTTTGTTTGCGGACAGGACGGACAATGAG.

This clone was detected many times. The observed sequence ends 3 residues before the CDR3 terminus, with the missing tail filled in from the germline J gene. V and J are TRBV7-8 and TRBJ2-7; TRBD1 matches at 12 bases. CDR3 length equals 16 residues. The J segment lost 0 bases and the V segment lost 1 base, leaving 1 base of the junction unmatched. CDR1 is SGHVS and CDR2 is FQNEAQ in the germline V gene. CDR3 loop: CASSLGDRGLSYEQYF. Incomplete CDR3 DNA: TGTGCCAGCAGCTTAGGGGACAGGGGGCTCTCCTACGAG.

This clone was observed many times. The CDR3 region is CSATRGLAEETQYF. The DNA read from the CDR3 is TGCAGTGCTACTCGCGGACTAGCGGAAGAGACC. The V gene is TRBV20-1, the J gene TRBJ2-5; 10 bases fit TRBD2. The sequence runs out 3 residues before the end of the CDR3; the remainder is reconstructed from the germline J gene. Germline-derived CDR1 and CDR2 are DFQATT and SNEGSKA (reference sequence). This CDR3 has 14 amino acids. J was trimmed by 3 bases and V by 4 bases; bases with no gene match: 5.

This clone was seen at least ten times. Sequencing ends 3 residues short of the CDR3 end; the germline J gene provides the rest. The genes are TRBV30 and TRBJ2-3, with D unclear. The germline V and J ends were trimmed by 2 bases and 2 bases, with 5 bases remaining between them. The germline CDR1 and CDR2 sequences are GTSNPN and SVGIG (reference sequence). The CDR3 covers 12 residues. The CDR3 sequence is CAWSTYTDTQYF. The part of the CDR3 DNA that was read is TGTGCCTGGAGTACTTACACAGATACG.

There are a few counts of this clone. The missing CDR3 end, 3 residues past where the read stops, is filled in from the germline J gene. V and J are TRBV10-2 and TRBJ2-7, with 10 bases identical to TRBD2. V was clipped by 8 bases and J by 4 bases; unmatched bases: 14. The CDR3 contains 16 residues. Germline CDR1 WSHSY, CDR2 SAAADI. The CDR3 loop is CASLRGRASGSYEQYF. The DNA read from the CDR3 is TGCGCCAGCTTAAGGGGACGGGCTAGCGGGAGTTACGAG.

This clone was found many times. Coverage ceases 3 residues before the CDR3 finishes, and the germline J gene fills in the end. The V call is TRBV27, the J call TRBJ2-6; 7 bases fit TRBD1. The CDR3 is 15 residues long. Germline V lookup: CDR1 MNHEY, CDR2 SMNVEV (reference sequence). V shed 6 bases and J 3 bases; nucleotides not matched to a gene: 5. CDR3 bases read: TGTGCCAGCAGATATCAGGGGGTTGGGGCCAACGTC. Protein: CASRYQGVGANV. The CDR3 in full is CASRYQGVGANVLTF.

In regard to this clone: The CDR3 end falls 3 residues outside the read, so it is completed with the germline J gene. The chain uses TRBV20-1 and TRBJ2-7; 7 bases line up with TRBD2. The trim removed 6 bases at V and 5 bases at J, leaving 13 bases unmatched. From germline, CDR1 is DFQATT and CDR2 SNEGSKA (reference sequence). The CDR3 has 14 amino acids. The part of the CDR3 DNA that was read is TGCAGTGCCCCCGGGGGGTGGGCGGGAGACGAG. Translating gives CSAPGGWAGDE. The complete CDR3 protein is CSAPGGWAGDEQYF.

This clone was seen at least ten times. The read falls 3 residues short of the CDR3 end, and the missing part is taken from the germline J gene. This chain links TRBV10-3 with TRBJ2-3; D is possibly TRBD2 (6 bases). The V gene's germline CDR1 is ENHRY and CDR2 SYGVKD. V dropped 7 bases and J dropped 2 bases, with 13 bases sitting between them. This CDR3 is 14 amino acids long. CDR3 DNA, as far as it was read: TGTGCCATCAAGGGACTCCAAGTCACAGATACG. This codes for CAIKGLQVTDT. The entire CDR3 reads CAIKGLQVTDTQYF.

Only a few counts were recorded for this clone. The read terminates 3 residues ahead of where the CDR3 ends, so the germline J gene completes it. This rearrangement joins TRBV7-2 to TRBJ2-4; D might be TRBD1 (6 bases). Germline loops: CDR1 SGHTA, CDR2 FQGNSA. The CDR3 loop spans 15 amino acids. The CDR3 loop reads CASSRADSSNYGQYF. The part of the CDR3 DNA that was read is TGTGCCAGCAGCCGAGCGGACAGTTCTAACTATGGT.

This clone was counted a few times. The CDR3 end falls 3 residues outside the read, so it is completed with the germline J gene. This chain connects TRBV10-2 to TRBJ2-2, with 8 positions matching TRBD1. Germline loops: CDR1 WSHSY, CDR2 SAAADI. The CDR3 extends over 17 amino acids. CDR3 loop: CASTSGTGSSGANVLFF. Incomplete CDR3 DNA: TGCGCCAGCACGTCCGGGACAGGCAGCTCTGGGGCCAACGTG.

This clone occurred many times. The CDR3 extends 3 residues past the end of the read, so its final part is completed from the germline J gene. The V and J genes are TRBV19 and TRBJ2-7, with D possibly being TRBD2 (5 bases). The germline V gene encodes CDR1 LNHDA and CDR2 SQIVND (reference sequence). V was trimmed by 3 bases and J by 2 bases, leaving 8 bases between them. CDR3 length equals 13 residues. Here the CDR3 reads CASSIGETYEQYF. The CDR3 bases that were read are TGTGCCAGTAGTATCGGGGAAACCTACGAG.

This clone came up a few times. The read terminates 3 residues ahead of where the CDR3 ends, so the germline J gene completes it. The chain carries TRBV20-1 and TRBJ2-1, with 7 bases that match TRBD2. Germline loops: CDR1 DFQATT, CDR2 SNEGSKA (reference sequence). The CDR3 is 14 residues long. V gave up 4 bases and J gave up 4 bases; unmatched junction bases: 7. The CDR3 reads CSATGASGYNEQFF. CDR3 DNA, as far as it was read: TGCAGTGCTACCGGGGCTAGCGGTTACAATGAG.

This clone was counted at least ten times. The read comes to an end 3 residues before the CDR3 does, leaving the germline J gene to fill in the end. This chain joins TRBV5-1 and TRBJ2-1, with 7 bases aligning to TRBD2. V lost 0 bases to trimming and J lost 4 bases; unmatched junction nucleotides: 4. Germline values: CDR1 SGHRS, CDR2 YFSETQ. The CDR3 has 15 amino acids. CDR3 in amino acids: CASSLGLAVYNEQFF. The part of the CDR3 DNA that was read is TGCGCCAGCAGCTTGGGGCTAGCGGTTTACAATGAG.

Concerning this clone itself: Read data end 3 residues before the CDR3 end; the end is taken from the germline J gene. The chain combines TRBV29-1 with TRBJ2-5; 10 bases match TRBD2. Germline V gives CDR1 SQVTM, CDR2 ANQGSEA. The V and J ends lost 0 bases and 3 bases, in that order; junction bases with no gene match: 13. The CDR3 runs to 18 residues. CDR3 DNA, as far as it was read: TGCAGCGTTGAAGATAGGAAAGGGGCTAGCGGGGGCGAAGAGACC. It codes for CSVEDRKGASGGEET. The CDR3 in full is CSVEDRKGASGGEETQYF.

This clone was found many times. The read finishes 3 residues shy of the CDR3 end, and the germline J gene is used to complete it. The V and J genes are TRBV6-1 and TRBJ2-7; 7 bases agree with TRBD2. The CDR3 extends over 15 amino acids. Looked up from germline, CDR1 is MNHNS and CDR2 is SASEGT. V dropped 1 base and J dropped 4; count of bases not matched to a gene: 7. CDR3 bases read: TGTGCCAGCAGTGAAGGCGGGAGTGTCGTGTACGAG. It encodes CASSEGGSVVYE. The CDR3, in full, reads CASSEGGSVVYEQYF.

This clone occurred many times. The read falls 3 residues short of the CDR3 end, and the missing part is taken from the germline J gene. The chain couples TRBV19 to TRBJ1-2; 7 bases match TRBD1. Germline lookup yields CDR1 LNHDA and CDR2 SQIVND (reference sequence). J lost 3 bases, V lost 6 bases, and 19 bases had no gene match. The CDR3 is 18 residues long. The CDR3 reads CASSAFTRKYTGDYGYTF. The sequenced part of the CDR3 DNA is TGTGCCAGTAGCGCATTTACTCGAAAATACACAGGGGACTATGGC. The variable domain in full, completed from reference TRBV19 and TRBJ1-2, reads DGGITQSPKYLFRKEGQNVTLSCEQNLNHDAMYWYRQDPGQGLRLIYYSQIVNDFQKGDIAEGYSVSREKKESFPLTVTSAQKNPTAFYLCASSAFTRKYTGDYGYTFGSGTRLTVV.

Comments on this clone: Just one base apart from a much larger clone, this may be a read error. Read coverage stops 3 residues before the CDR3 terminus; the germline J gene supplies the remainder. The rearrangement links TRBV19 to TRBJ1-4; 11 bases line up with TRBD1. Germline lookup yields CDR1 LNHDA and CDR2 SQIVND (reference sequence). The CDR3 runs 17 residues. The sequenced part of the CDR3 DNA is TGTGCCAGTAGTAAAGGACAGGGGGCGCCTGGGGCCAACGTA. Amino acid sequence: CASSKGQGAPGANV. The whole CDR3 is CASSKGQGAPGANVLFF.

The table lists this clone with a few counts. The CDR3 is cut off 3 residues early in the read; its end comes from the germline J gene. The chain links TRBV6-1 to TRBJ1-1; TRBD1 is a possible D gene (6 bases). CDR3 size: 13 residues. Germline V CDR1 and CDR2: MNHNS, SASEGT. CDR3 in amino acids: CASSEGYRVEAFF. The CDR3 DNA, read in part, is TGTGCCAGCAGTGAAGGATACAGGGTAGAA.

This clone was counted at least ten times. Partial CDR3 DNA: TGCAGCGTTGAATATAGCGGTACCTACGAG. This encodes CSVEYSGTYE. The whole CDR3 region reads CSVEYSGTYEQYF. J is TRBJ2-7 and V is TRBV29-1; maybe TRBD2 (6 bases). The read ends 3 residues early relative to the CDR3; the germline J gene fills the gap. V lost 2 bases and J 2 bases, leaving 10 bases between the germline ends. This CDR3 has 13 amino acids. Germline V lookup: CDR1 SQVTM, CDR2 ANQGSEA.

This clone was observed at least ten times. The CDR3 here is CASLLRGFNQPQHF. CDR3 bases read: TGTGCCAGCCTTTTGCGAGGGTTCAATCAGCCC. The chain recombines TRBV28 with TRBJ1-5; D remains unclear. The CDR3 end lies 3 residues beyond the end of the read and is filled in from the germline J gene. Deletions cut 8 bases from V and 3 bases from J, with 14 bases between. CDR3 length: 14 amino acids. Germline-derived CDR1 and CDR2 are MDHEN and SYDVKM.